This T cell receptor (beta chain) was recovered during a study of blood T cell repertoires in COVID-19. Turning to the study itself: T cells, B-cell-depleted T cells, or PBMCs supplied cDNA or gDNA.

Worth noting for this clone: One junction end disagrees with the germline gene, perhaps due to a read error.

Germline V gives CDR1 MNHEY, CDR2 SVGEGT. CDR3 size: 14 residues. The method was immunoSEQ multiplex PCR; TCRdb's version includes in-frame clones alone and lacks a portion of them. The sample records about 300,000 clones, 80% to 95% being singletons. The receptor's source is a woman aged 30 to 39 with COVID-19, enrolled during active disease. Sequencing input: peripheral blood. The chain joins TRBV6-2 or TRBV6-3 to TRBJ2-7; D might be TRBD1 (6 bases). The CDR3 region is CASSRRTAVDEQHF. CDR3 in DNA: TGTGCCAGCAGCCGGAGGACAGCGGTAGACGAGCAGCACTTC.